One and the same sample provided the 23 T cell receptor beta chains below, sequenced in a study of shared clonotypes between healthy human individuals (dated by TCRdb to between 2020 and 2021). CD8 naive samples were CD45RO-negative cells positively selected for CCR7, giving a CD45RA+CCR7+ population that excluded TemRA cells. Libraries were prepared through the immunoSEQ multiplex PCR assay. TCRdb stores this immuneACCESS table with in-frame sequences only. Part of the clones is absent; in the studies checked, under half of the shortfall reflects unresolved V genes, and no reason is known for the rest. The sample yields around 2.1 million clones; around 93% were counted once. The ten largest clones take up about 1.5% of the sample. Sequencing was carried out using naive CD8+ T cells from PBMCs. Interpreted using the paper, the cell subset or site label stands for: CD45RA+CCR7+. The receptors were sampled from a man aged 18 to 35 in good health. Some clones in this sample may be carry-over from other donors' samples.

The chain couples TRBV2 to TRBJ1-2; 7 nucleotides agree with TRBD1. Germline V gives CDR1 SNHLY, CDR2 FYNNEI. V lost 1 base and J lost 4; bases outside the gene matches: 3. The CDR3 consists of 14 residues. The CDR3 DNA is TGTGCCAGCAGTGAAGAGCCAGGGGGCTATGGCTACACCTTC. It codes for CASSEEPGGYGYTF.

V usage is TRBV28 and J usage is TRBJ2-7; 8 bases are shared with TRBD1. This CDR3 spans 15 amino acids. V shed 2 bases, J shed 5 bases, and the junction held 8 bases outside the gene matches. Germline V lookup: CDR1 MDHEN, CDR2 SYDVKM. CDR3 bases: TGTGCCAGCAGTTTACCCCGGACAGGGAACCACGAGCAGTACTTC. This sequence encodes CASSLPRTGNHEQYF.

The CDR3 sequence: CASSSLRGTDTQYF. The CDR3, as DNA: TGTGCCAGCAGCTCCCTGCGGGGGACAGATACGCAGTATTTT. The V gene is TRBV5-6, the J gene TRBJ2-3, with TRBD2 identical over 7 bases. The CDR3 loop spans 14 amino acids. V lost 3 bases and J lost 3; bases outside the gene matches: 4. Germline CDR1 SGHDT, CDR2 YYEEEE.

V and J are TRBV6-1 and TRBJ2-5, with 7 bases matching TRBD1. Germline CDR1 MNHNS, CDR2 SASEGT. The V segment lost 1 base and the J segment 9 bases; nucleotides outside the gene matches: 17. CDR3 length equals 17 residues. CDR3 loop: CASSEGQGGLVSGAQYF. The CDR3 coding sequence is TGTGCCAGCAGTGAAGGACAGGGTGGGTTAGTAAGTGGGGCCCAGTACTTC.

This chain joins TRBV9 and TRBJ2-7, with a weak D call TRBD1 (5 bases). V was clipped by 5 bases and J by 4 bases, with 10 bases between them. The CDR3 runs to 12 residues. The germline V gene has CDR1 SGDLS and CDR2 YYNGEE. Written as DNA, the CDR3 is TGTGCCAGCAGTTCTACAGGTTACGAGCAGTACTTC. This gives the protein CASSSTGYEQYF.

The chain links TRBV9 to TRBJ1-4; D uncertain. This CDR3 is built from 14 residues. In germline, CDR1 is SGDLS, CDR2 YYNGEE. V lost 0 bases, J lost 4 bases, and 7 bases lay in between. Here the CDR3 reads CASSVGRINEKLFF. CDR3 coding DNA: TGTGCCAGCAGCGTAGGGCGGATTAATGAAAAACTGTTTTTT.

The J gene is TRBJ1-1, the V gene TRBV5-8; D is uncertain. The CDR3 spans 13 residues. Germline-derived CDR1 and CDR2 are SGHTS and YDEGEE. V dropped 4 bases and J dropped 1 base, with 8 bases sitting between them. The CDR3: CASSPDWNTEAFF. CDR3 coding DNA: TGTGCCAGCAGCCCGGACTGGAACACTGAAGCTTTCTTT.

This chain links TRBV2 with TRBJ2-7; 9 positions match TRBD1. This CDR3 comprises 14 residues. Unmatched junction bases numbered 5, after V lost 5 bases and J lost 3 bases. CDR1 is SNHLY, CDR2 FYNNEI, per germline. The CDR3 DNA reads TGTGCCAGCAGTATCGGGACAGGGTTCTACGAGCAGTACTTC. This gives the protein CASSIGTGFYEQYF.

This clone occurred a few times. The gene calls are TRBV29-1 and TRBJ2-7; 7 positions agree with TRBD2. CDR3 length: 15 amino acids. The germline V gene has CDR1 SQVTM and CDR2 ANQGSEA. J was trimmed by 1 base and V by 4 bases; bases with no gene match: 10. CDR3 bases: TGCAGCGTTGTGGGGGGAGGGATTAGATCCTACGAGCAGTACTTC. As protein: CSVVGGGIRSYEQYF.

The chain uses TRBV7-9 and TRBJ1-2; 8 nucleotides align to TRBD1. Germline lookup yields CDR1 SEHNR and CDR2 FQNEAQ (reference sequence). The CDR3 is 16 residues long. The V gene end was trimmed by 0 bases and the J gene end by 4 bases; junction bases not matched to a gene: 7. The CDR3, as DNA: TGTGCCAGCAGCTTAGCAATCGGACAGGGTGTCTATGGCTACACCTTC. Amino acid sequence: CASSLAIGQGVYGYTF.

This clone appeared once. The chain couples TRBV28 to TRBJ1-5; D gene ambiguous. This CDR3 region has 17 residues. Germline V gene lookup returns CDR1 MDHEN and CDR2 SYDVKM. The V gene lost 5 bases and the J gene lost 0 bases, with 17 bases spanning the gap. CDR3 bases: TGTGCCAGCAGTCCAGAGTCCGGGGTTCCTAGCAATCAGCCCCAGCATTTT. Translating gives CASSPESGVPSNQPQHF.

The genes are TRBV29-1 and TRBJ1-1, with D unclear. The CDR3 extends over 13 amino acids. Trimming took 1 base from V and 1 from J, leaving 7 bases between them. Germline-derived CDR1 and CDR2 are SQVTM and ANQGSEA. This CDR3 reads CSVEGIGNTEAFF. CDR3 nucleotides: TGCAGCGTTGAAGGTATTGGGAACACTGAAGCTTTCTTT. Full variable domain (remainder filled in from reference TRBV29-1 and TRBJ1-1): SAVISQKPSRDICQRGTSLTIQCQVDSQVTMMFWYRQQPGQSLTLIATANQGSEATYESGFVIDKFPISRPNLTFSTLTVSNMSPEDSSIYLCSVEGIGNTEAFFGQGTRLTVV.

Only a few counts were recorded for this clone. CDR3 nucleotide sequence: TGTGCCAGCAGTCGAGGGGAGTTTCAGCCCCAGCATTTT. It yields the protein CASSRGEFQPQHF. J is TRBJ1-5 and V is TRBV9; D is possibly TRBD1 (5 bases). V was clipped by 5 bases and J by 6 bases, with 12 bases between them. The germline V gene encodes CDR1 SGDLS and CDR2 YYNGEE. The CDR3 length is 13 residues.

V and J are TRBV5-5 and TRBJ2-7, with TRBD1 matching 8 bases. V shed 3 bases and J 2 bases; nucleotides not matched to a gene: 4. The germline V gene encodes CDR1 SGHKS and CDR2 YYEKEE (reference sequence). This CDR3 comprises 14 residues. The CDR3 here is CASSSRTGPYEQYF. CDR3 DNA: TGTGCCAGCAGCTCCCGGACAGGGCCCTACGAGCAGTACTTC.

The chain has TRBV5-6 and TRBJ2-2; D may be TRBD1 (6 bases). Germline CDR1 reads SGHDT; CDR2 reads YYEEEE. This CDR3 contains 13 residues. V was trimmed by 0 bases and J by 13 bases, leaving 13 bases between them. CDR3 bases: TGTGCCAGCAGCTTGGTGACAGGTGGTGTGCTGTTTTTT. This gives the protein CASSLVTGGVLFF.

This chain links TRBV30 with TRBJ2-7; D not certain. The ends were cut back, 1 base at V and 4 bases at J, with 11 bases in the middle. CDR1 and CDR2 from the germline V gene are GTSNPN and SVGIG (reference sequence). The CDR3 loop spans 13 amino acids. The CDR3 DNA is TGTGCCTGGAGTGGGCTAGTATCTTACGAGCAGTACTTC. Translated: CAWSGLVSYEQYF.

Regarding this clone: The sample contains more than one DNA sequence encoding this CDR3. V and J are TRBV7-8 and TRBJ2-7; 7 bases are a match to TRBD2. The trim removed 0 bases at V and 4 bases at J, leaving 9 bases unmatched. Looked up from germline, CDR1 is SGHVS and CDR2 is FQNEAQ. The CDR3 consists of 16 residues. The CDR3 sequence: CASSLAWTGGVYEQYF. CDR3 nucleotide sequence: TGTGCCAGCAGCTTAGCGTGGACGGGAGGAGTTTACGAGCAGTACTTC. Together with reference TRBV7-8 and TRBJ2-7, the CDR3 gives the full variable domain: GAGVSQSPRYKVAKRGQDVALRCDPISGHVSLFWYQQALGQGPEFLTYFQNEAQLDKSGLPSDRFFAERPEGSVSTLKIQRTQQEDSAVYLCASSLAWTGGVYEQYFGPGTRLTVT.

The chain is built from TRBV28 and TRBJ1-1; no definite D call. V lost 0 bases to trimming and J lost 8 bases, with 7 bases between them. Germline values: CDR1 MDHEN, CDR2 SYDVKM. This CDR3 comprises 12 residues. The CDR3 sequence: CASSLWSREAFF. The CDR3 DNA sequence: TGTGCCAGCAGTTTATGGTCCCGGGAAGCTTTCTTT. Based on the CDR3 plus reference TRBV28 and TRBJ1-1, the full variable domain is DVKVTQSSRYLVKRTGEKVFLECVQDMDHENMFWYRQDPGLGLRLIYFSYDVKMKEKGDIPEGYSVSREKKERFSLILESASTNQTSMYLCASSLWSREAFFGQGTRLTVV.

The CDR3, as DNA: TGTGCCAGCAGCAAAGTTGGGGGGATAGGACTAGCGGGAGGCAAGACCTACGAGCAGTACTTC. Its protein product is CASSKVGGIGLAGGKTYEQYF. The rearrangement uses TRBV21-1 and TRBJ2-7; the D call in the table, TRBD2, was not verified against the DNA. TRBV21-1 is a listed pseudogene. This CDR3 contains 21 residues.

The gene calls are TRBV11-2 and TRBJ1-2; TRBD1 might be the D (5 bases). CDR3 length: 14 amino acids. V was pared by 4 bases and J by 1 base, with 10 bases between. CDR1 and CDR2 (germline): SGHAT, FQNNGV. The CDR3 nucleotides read TGTGCCAGCAGCTCGGCCGACAGTAACTATGGCTACACCTTC. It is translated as CASSSADSNYGYTF. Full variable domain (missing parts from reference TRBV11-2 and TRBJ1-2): EAGVAQSPRYKIIEKRQSVAFWCNPISGHATLYWYQQILGQGPKLLIQFQNNGVVDDSQLPKDRFSAERLKGVDSTLKIQPAKLEDSAVYLCASSSADSNYGYTFGSGTRLTVV.

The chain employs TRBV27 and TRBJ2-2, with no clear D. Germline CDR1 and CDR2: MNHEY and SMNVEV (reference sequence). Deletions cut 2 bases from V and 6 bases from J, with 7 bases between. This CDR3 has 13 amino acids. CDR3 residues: CASSLKISGELFF. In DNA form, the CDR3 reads TGTGCCAGCAGTTTAAAAATCTCCGGGGAGCTGTTTTTT.

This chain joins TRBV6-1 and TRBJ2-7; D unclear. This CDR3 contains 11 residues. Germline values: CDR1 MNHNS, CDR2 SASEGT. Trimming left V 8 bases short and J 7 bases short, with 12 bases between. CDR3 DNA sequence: TGTGCCAGCTGGGATGTGCTAGAGCAGTACTTC. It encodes CASWDVLEQYF.

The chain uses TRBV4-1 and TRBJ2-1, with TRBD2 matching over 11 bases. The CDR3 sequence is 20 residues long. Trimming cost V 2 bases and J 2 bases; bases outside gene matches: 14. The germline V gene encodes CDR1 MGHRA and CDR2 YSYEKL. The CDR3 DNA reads TGCGCCAGCAGCCAAATCCCACAAAGACTAGCGGGAATCCCCTACAATGAGCAGTTCTTC. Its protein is CASSQIPQRLAGIPYNEQFF.